The next 3 T cell receptor beta chains were all read from a single sample in a study of blood T cell repertoires in COVID-19. Some clones are missing from TCRdb's copy, which holds only in-frame ones; the method was immunoSEQ multiplex PCR. The data hold about 250,000 clones, with roughly 91% observed a single time. Source material: peripheral blood. The receptors were sampled from a man aged 30-40 years with COVID-19, enrolled during active disease.

V usage is TRBV20-1 and J usage is TRBJ2-1; 14 positions match TRBD2. The V gene end was trimmed by 3 bases and the J gene end by 3 bases; junction bases not matched to a gene: 10. The CDR3 consists of 18 residues. Per germline, CDR1 DFQATT and CDR2 SNEGSKA (reference sequence). As DNA, the CDR3 is TGCAGTGCTAGTCCCGGACTAGCGGGGGGTTTCGGCTACAATGAGCAGTTCTTC. Translated, it gives CSASPGLAGGFGYNEQFF.

The chain combines TRBV3-1 (or the pseudogene TRBV3-2) with TRBJ2-7; 8 positions match TRBD2. CDR1 and CDR2 from the germline V gene are LGHDT and YNNKEL (reference sequence). The CDR3 is made up of 17 amino acids. Trimming cost V 0 bases and J 2 bases; bases outside gene matches: 9. CDR3 region: CASSQDRGGTRAYEQYF. CDR3 sequence (DNA): TGTGCCAGCAGCCAAGATAGGGGCGGGACTAGAGCCTACGAGCAGTACTTC.

J is TRBJ1-2 and V is TRBV19, with D hard to call. The germline V gene has CDR1 LNHDA and CDR2 SQIVND (reference sequence). The CDR3 sequence is 12 residues long. Trimming removed 8 bases at V and 4 bases at J, with 11 bases between. CDR3 in amino acids: CASLRDPYGYTF. The CDR3 region has the DNA TGTGCCAGTCTCCGGGATCCCTATGGCTACACCTTC.